A single sample gave rise to the 17 T cell receptor beta chains below, sequenced in a study of blood T cell repertoires in COVID-19. Some clones are missing from TCRdb's copy, which holds only in-frame ones; the method was immunoSEQ multiplex PCR. Here the sample spans about 82,000 clones, roughly 70% being singletons. The specimen was peripheral blood. The receptors were sampled from a human donor with acute or convalescent COVID-19. The donor label of this sample is uncertain.

This chain links TRBV23-1 with TRBJ1-6; TRBD1 might be the D (6 bases). TRBV23-1 is given ORF status, its function remaining uncertain. V was trimmed by 3 bases and J by 3 bases, leaving 12 bases between them. The CDR3 has 16 residues. The CDR3 DNA reads TGCGCCAGCAGTCATCCTAGGACAGTCTATAATTCACCCCTCCACTTT. Amino acid sequence: CASSHPRTVYNSPLHF.

This chain joins TRBV24-1 and TRBJ2-1; 13 positions match TRBD2. J lost 8 bases, V lost 2 bases, and 14 bases had no gene match. The CDR3 covers 19 residues. From germline, CDR1 is KGHDR and CDR2 SFDVKD. The CDR3 spells CATSDSFAGGLAGAYEQFF. The CDR3 coding sequence is TGTGCCACCAGTGATTCATTTGCCGGCGGACTAGCGGGAGCCTATGAGCAGTTCTTC.

The V gene is TRBV27, the J gene TRBJ1-1; D gene unclear. From germline, CDR1 is MNHEY and CDR2 SMNVEV (reference sequence). This CDR3 comprises 15 residues. Deletions cut 10 bases from V and 6 bases from J, with 24 bases between. CDR3 in DNA: TGTGCCAACAGCCCTCCTTTAAGCGGAACGTCTGAAGCTTTCTTT. Its protein product is CANSPPLSGTSEAFF.

V is TRBV4-2 and J is TRBJ2-1; 8 bases align to TRBD2. CDR1 LGHNA and CDR2 YNFKEQ come from the germline V gene. The CDR3 is made up of 15 amino acids. Trimming took 4 bases from V and 5 from J; bases not matched to a gene: 7. The CDR3 coding sequence is TGTGCCAGCAGCCCGGGTCAAGCGGGAGACAATGAGCAGTTCTTC. Translated: CASSPGQAGDNEQFF.

V is TRBV6-2 or TRBV6-3 and J is TRBJ2-7, with 12 bases that match TRBD2. This CDR3 contains 16 residues. In germline, CDR1 is MNHEY, CDR2 SVGEGT. J lost 3 bases, V lost 2 bases, and 5 bases had no gene match. The CDR3 spells CASSYTQTSGSYEQYF. CDR3 nucleotides: TGTGCCAGCAGTTACACACAGACTAGCGGGAGCTACGAGCAGTACTTC.

The gene calls are TRBV15 and TRBJ2-5; 7 bases align to TRBD1. In germline, CDR1 is LNHNV, CDR2 YYDKDF (reference sequence). The CDR3 is 14 residues long. V dropped 4 bases and J dropped 0; count of bases not matched to a gene: 2. The CDR3 DNA is TGTGCCACCAGCAAAGACAGGGACCAAGAGACCCAGTACTTC. Translation: CATSKDRDQETQYF.

V is TRBV7-2 and J is TRBJ2-6, with D perhaps TRBD2 (5 bases). The CDR3 extends over 16 amino acids. V was clipped by 0 bases and J by 2 bases, with 8 bases between them. The germline V gene has CDR1 SGHTA and CDR2 FQGNSA. CDR3 in amino acids: CASSLAGAPGANVLTF. In nucleotides, the CDR3 is TGTGCCAGCAGCTTAGCGGGAGCCCCTGGGGCCAACGTCCTGACTTTC.

The chain carries TRBV7-8 and TRBJ2-7, with 9 bases matching TRBD1. Unmatched junction bases numbered 0, after V lost 1 base and J lost 2 bases. From germline, CDR1 is SGHVS and CDR2 FQNEAQ. The CDR3 loop spans 14 amino acids. In nucleotides, the CDR3 is TGTGCCAGCAGCTTAGGACAGGGGGCCTACGAGCAGTACTTC. Translating it yields CASSLGQGAYEQYF.

This clone was seen a few times. J is TRBJ1-1 and V is TRBV18; a possible D gene is TRBD1 (5 bases). The CDR3 is 15 amino acids. V was clipped by 6 bases and J by 0 bases, with 14 bases between them. Germline V gives CDR1 KGHSH, CDR2 LQKENI. CDR3 protein: CASSPSGAVNTEAFF. CDR3 nucleotides: TGTGCCAGCTCCCCGAGCGGGGCGGTGAACACTGAAGCTTTCTTT. Together with reference TRBV18 and TRBJ1-1, the CDR3 gives the full variable domain: NAGVMQNPRHLVRRRGQEARLRCSPMKGHSHVYWYRQLPEEGLKFMVYLQKENIIDESGMPKERFSAEFPKEGPSILRIQQVVRGDSAAYFCASSPSGAVNTEAFFGQGTRLTVV.

The rearrangement joins TRBV4-3 to TRBJ2-3; 7 bases are a match to TRBD1. Trimming removed 1 base from V and 3 bases from J; junction bases left unmatched: 4. This CDR3 has 15 amino acids. Germline lookup yields CDR1 LGHNA and CDR2 YSLEER. The CDR3 nucleotides read TGCGCCAGCAGCCAAGGGTACAGGGGTACAGATACGCAGTATTTT. As protein: CASSQGYRGTDTQYF.

The V call is TRBV6-6, the J call TRBJ1-5; 8 bases map to TRBD1. Germline V CDR1 and CDR2: MNHNY, SVGAGI (reference sequence). CDR3 length: 15 residues. V shed 2 bases and J 4 bases; nucleotides not matched to a gene: 4. CDR3 DNA: TGTGCCAGCAGTTACGGACAGGGAAGGAATCAGCCCCAGCATTTT. Its translation is CASSYGQGRNQPQHF.

Here the CDR3 DNA reads TGCGCCAGCAGCTTGGTGACAGGGGGAGGCGAAAAACTGTTTTTT. It codes for CASSLVTGGGEKLFF. The chain couples TRBV5-1 to TRBJ1-4; 9 bases map to TRBD1. The V gene's germline CDR1 is SGHRS and CDR2 YFSETQ. The ends lost 0 bases at V and 8 bases at J; junction bases unmatched: 5. The CDR3 is made up of 15 amino acids.

This chain joins TRBV5-1 and TRBJ1-2; 7 bases are a match to TRBD1. Germline V gene lookup returns CDR1 SGHRS and CDR2 YFSETQ. The ends lost 5 bases at V and 3 bases at J; junction bases unmatched: 10. CDR3 length: 15 amino acids. The CDR3 sequence: CASSLQGQGHYGYTF. CDR3 in DNA: TGCGCCAGCAGTTTACAGGGGCAGGGCCACTATGGCTACACCTTC.

This clone occurred a few times. The rearrangement uses TRBV18 and TRBJ1-1; D uncertain. The germline gives CDR1 KGHSH, CDR2 LQKENI. The V end was cut by 3 bases, the J end by 1 base, with 9 bases between. This CDR3 contains 14 residues. The chain's CDR3 is CASSPIQQNTEAFF. The CDR3 nucleotides read TGTGCCAGCTCACCGATCCAACAGAACACTGAAGCTTTCTTT.

The V and J genes are TRBV5-1 and TRBJ1-3, with 7 positions matching TRBD1. The CDR3 has 14 residues. Germline assignment: CDR1 SGHRS and CDR2 YFSETQ. Trimming cost V 4 bases and J 4 bases; bases outside gene matches: 5. The CDR3 coding sequence is TGCGCCAGCAGCCCAGGGACAGCAGGAAACACCATATATTTT. It is translated as CASSPGTAGNTIYF.

The gene calls are TRBV7-8 and TRBJ1-5; TRBD1 agrees at 7 bases. From germline, CDR1 is SGHVS and CDR2 FQNEAQ. The junction had 6 bases not matched to a gene; V was cut back by 1 base and J by 0 bases. The CDR3 is made up of 17 amino acids. CDR3 in DNA: TGTGCCAGCAGCTTAGGGACAGGAGCTTATAGCAATCAGCCCCAGCATTTT. It is translated as CASSLGTGAYSNQPQHF.

The J gene is TRBJ1-5, the V gene TRBV10-1; D unclear. Germline V lookup: CDR1 WNHNN, CDR2 SYGVQD (reference sequence). This CDR3 spans 14 amino acids. V shed 0 bases and J shed 7 bases, with 10 bases lying between them. CDR3 sequence reads: CASSESAGSQPQHF. The CDR3, as DNA: TGCGCCAGCAGTGAGTCCGCCGGGAGCCAGCCCCAGCATTTT.